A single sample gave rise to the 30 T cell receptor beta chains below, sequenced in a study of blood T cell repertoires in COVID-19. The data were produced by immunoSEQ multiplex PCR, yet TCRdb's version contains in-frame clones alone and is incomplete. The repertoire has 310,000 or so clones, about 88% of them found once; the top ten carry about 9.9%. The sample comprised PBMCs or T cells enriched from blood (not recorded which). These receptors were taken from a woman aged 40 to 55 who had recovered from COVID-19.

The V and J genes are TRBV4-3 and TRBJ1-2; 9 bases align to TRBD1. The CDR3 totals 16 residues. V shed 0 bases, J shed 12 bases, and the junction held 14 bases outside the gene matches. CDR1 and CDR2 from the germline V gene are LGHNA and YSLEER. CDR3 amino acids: CASSQDYRTGDVTNTF. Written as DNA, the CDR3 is TGCGCCAGCAGCCAAGATTACCGGACAGGGGATGTAACGAACACCTTC.

The CDR3 loop is CAWSPTGINEKLFF. For the CDR3, the DNA is TGTGCCTGGTCCCCGACAGGTATTAATGAAAAACTGTTTTTT. V is TRBV30 and J is TRBJ1-4; D might be TRBD1 (6 bases). Germline CDR1 is GTSNPN and CDR2 is SVGIG (reference sequence). With 5 bases removed from V and 4 bases from J, the gap between germline ends came to 14 bases. There are 14 residues in the CDR3. The variable domain in full, with the rest retrieved from reference TRBV30 and TRBJ1-4, is SQTIHQWPATLVQPVGSPLSLECTVEGTSNPNLYWYRQAAGRGLQLLFYSVGIGQISSEVPQNLSASRPQDRQFILSSKKLLLSDSGFYLCAWSPTGINEKLFFGSGTQLSVL.

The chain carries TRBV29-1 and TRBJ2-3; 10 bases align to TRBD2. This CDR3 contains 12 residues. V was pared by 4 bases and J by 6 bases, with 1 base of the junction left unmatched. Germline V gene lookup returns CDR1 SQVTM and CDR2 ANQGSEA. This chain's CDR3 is CSVGGLADTQYF. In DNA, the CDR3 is TGCAGCGTTGGGGGACTAGCGGATACGCAGTATTTT.

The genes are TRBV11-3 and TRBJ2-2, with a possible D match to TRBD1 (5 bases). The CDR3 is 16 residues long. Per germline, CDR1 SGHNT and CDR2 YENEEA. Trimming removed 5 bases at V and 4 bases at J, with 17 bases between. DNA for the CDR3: TGTGCCAGCAGCCAGGGTCCGAATCGTGTCACCGGGGAGCTGTTTTTT. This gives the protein CASSQGPNRVTGELFF.

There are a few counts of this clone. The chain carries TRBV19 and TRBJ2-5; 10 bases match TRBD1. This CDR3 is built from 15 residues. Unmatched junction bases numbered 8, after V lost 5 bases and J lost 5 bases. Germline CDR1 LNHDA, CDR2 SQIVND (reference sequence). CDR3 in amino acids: CASSVTGGSVETQYF. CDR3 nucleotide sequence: TGTGCCAGTAGTGTGACAGGGGGCTCTGTGGAGACCCAGTACTTC.

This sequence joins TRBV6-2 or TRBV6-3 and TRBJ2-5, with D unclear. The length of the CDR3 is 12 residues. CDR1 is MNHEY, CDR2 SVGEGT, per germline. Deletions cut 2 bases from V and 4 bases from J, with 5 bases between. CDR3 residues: CASSYGGETQYF. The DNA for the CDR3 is TGTGCCAGCAGTTACGGCGGAGAGACCCAGTACTTC.

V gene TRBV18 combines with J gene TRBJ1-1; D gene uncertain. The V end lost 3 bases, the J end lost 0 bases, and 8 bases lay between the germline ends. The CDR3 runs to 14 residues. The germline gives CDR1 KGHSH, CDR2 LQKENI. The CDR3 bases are TGTGCCAGCTCACCGGAGAGGATGAACACTGAAGCTTTCTTT. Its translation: CASSPERMNTEAFF.

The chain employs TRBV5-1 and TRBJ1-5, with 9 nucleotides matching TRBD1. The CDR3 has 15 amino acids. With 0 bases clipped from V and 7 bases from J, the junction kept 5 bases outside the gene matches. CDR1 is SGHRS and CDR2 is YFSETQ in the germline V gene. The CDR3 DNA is TGCGCCAGCAGCTTGGGGACAGGGGTAGAACAGCCCCAGCATTTT. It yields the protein CASSLGTGVEQPQHF.

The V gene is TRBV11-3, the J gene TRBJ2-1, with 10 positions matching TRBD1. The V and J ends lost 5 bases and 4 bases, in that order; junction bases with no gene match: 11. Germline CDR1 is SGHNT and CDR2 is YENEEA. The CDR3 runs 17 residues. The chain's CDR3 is CASSLIRGTGAYNEQFF. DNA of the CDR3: TGTGCCAGCAGCCTAATCCGCGGGACAGGGGCGTACAATGAGCAGTTCTTC.

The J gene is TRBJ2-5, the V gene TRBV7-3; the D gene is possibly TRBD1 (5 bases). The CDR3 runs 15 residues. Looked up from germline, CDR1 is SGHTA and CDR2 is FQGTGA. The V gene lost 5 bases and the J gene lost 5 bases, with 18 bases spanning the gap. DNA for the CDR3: TGTGCCAGCAGCCTAAGGGGCAGGCCCGGGGAGACCCAGTACTTC. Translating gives CASSLRGRPGETQYF.

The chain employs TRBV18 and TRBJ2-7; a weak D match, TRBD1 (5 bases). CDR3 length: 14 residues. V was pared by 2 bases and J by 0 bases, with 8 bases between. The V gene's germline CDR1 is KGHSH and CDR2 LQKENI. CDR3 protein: CASSPTGNSYEQYF. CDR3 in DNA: TGTGCCAGCTCACCAACAGGAAACTCCTACGAGCAGTACTTC. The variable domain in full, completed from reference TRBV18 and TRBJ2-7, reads NAGVMQNPRHLVRRRGQEARLRCSPMKGHSHVYWYRQLPEEGLKFMVYLQKENIIDESGMPKERFSAEFPKEGPSILRIQQVVRGDSAAYFCASSPTGNSYEQYFGPGTRLTVT.

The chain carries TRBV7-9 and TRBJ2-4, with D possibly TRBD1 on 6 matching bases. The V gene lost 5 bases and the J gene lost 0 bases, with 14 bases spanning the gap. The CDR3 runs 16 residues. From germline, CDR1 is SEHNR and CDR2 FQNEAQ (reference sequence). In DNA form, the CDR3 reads TGTGCCAGCAGCGAACAGGGAGTTGGAGCCAAAAACATTCAGTACTTC. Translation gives CASSEQGVGAKNIQYF.

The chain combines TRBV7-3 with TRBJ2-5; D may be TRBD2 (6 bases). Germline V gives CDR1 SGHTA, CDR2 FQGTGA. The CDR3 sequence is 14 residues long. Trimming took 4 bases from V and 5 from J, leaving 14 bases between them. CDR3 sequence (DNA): TGTGCCAGCAGCTGGGAGGTAAAGAGGGAGACCCAGTACTTC. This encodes CASSWEVKRETQYF.

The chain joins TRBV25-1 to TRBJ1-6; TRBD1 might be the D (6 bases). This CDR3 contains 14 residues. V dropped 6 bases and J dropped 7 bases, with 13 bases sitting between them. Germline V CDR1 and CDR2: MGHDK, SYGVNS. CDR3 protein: CASRGGAANSPLHF. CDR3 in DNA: TGTGCCAGCAGGGGGGGGGCCGCAAATTCACCCCTCCACTTT.

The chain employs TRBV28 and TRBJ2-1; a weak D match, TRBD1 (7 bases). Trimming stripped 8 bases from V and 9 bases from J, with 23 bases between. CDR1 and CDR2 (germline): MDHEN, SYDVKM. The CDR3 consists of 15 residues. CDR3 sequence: CASDRAGSTMGEQFF. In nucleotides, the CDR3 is TGTGCCAGCGACAGGGCGGGGAGCACAATGGGTGAGCAGTTCTTC.

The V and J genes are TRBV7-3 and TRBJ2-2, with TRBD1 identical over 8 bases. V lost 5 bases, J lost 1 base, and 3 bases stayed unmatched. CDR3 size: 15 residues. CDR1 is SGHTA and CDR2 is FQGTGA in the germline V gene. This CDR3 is CASSRTGLNTGELFF. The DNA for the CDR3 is TGTGCCAGCAGCCGGACAGGGTTGAACACCGGGGAGCTGTTTTTT.

The CDR3 DNA is TGCGCCAGCAGCTTCCAACTAGCGAGTTCCTACGAGCAGTACTTC. Translating it yields CASSFQLASSYEQYF. V gene TRBV5-1 combines with J gene TRBJ2-7, with 7 nucleotides matching TRBD2. The CDR3 runs to 15 residues. Germline V gene lookup returns CDR1 SGHRS and CDR2 YFSETQ. J was trimmed by 1 base and V by 2 bases; bases with no gene match: 6.

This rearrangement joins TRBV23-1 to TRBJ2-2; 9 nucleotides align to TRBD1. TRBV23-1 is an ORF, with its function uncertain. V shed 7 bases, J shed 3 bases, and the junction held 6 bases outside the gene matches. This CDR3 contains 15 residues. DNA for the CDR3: TGCGCCAGCACTCCGGGACAGGGTCACACCGGGGAGCTGTTTTTT. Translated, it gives CASTPGQGHTGELFF.

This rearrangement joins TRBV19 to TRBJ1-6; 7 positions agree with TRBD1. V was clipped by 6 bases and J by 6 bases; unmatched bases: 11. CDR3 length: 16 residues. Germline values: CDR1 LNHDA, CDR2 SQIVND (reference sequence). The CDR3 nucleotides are TGTGCCAGTAGCCACGTTGAGGGACAGATTAATTCACCCCTCCACTTT. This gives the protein CASSHVEGQINSPLHF. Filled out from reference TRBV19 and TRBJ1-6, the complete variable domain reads DGGITQSPKYLFRKEGQNVTLSCEQNLNHDAMYWYRQDPGQGLRLIYYSQIVNDFQKGDIAEGYSVSREKKESFPLTVTSAQKNPTAFYLCASSHVEGQINSPLHFGNGTRLTVT.

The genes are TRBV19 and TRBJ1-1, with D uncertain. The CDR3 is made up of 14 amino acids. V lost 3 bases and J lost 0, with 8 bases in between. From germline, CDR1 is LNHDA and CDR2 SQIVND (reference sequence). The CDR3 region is CASSILPLNTEAFF. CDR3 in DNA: TGTGCCAGTAGTATTCTCCCCCTGAACACTGAAGCTTTCTTT. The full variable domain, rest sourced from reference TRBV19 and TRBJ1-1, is DGGITQSPKYLFRKEGQNVTLSCEQNLNHDAMYWYRQDPGQGLRLIYYSQIVNDFQKGDIAEGYSVSREKKESFPLTVTSAQKNPTAFYLCASSILPLNTEAFFGQGTRLTVV.

The CDR3 DNA sequence: TGTGCCAGCAGCCACGCAGCGATCACAGATACGCAGTATTTT. It codes for CASSHAAITDTQYF. The chain is built from TRBV3-1 (or the pseudogene TRBV3-2) and TRBJ2-3; D call uncertain. The germline gives CDR1 LGHDT, CDR2 YNNKEL (reference sequence). Deletions cut 3 bases from V and 2 bases from J, with 9 bases between. The CDR3 has 14 residues.

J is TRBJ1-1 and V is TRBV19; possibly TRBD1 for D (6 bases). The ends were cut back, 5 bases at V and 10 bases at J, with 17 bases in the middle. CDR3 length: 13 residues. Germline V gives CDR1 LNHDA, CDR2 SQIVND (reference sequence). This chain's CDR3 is CASSAGGLGRAFF. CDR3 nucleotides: TGTGCCAGTAGTGCGGGGGGGCTCGGAAGAGCTTTCTTT.

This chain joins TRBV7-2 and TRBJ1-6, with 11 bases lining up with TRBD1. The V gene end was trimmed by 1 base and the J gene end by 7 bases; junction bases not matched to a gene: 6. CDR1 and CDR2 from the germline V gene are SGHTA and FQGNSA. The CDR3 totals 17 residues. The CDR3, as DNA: TGTGCCAGCAGCTTAGAAGGACAGGGGGCTTCGAATTCACCCCTCCACTTT. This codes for CASSLEGQGASNSPLHF.

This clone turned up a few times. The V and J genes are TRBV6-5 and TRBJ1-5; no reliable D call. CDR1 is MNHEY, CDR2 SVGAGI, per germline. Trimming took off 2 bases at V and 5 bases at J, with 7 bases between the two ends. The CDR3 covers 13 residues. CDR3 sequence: CASSYRLDQPQHF. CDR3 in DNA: TGTGCCAGCAGTTACCGGTTGGATCAGCCCCAGCATTTT.

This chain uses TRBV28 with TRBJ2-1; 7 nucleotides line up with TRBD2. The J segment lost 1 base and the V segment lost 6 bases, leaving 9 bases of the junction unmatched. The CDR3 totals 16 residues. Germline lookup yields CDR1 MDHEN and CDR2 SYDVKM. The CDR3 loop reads CASSGTVRGSYNEQFF. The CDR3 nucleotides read TGTGCCAGCAGCGGGACTGTGCGGGGGTCCTACAATGAGCAGTTCTTC.

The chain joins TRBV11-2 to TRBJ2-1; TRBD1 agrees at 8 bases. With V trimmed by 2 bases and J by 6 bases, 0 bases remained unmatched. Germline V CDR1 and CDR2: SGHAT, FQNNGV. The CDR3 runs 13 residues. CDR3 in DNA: TGTGCCAGCAGCTTAACAGGGGGCAATGAGCAGTTCTTC. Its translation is CASSLTGGNEQFF.

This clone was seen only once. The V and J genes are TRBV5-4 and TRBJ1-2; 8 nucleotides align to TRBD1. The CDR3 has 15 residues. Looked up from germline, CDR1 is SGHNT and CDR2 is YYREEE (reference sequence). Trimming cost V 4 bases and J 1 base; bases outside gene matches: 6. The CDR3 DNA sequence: TGTGCCAGCAGCGCCCGACAGGGGTATAACTATGGCTACACCTTC. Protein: CASSARQGYNYGYTF.

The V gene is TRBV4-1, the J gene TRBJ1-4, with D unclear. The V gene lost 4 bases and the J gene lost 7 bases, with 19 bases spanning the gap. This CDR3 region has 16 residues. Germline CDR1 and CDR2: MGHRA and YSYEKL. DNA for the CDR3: TGCGCCAGCAGCCCCCCAATGGCGGGGAACAGTGAAAAACTGTTTTTT. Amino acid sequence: CASSPPMAGNSEKLFF.

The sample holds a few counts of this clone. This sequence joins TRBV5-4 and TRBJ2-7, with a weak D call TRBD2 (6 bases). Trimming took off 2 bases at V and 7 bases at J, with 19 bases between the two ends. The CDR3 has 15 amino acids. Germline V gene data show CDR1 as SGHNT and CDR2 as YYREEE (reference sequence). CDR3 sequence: CASSFFFQAAGEQYF. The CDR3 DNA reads TGTGCCAGCAGCTTTTTCTTTCAGGCGGCGGGGGAGCAGTACTTC.

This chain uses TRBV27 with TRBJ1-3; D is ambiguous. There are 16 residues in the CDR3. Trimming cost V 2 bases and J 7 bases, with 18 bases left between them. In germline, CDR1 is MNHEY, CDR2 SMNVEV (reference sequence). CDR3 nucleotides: TGTGCCAGCAGTTTACCCCCTGGTGAACCCGGGAACACCATATATTTT. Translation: CASSLPPGEPGNTIYF.